The 23 T cell receptor beta chains presented below share a single source sample, sequenced in a study of regulatory T cells in long-lasting Graves disease. Arm-PCR of CDR3 regions and iRepertoire HTBI primers were used to build TCR beta libraries. TCRdb used MiXCR to reprocess the multiplex PCR reads, holding one entry per CDR3 protein. The sample includes 350,000 to 450,000 distinct CDR3 sequences, around 20% of them seen just once. Described time point: persistent/refractory GD, antithyroid drugs over 5 years with positive TRAb. RNA isolated from PBMCs was used to make the TCR library. Sequenced here: peripheral blood mononuclear cells (PBMCs), sampled when the disease was refractory, from a patient treated with antithyroid drugs. All receptors come from a female donor with Graves disease.

The gene calls are TRBV11-2 and TRBJ2-1, with 9 bases matching TRBD1. The V segment lost 5 bases and the J segment 12 bases; nucleotides outside the gene matches: 17. Germline CDR1 reads SGHAT; CDR2 reads FQNNGV. The CDR3 sequence is 16 residues long. CDR3 residues: CASSRIQGAGVSGQFF. DNA for the CDR3: TGTGCCAGCAGCAGAATACAGGGGGCAGGGGTGTCAGGGCAGTTCTTC.

At least ten counts were recorded for this clonotype. The CDR3 reads CSASRGLADIQETQYF. As DNA, the CDR3 is TGCAGTGCTAGTCGCGGACTAGCGGACATCCAAGAGACCCAGTACTTC. This chain uses TRBV20-1 with TRBJ2-5; TRBD2 matches at 10 bases. From germline, CDR1 is DFQATT and CDR2 SNEGSKA (reference sequence). The CDR3 has 16 residues. Trimming took 3 bases from V and 1 from J; bases not matched to a gene: 8.

Turning to this clonotype: This could be a read error, since a much larger clone is one nucleotide away. The rearrangement joins TRBV6-5 to TRBJ1-1; D perhaps matches TRBD1 (5 bases). CDR1 is MNHEY and CDR2 is SVGAGI in the germline V gene. The CDR3 is 14 residues long. The germline V and J ends were trimmed by 0 bases and 1 base, with 6 bases remaining between them. CDR3 residues: CASSYSRGNTEAFF. The CDR3 DNA reads as TGTGCCAGCAGTTACTCAAGGGGGAACACTGAAGCTTTCTTT.

This clonotype was counted many times. The CDR3 bases are TGCAGTGCCATAATAGGGACAGTAGATCAGCCCCAGCATTTT. The encoded protein is CSAIIGTVDQPQHF. The chain joins TRBV20-1 to TRBJ1-5; 7 bases map to TRBD1. Germline values: CDR1 DFQATT, CDR2 SNEGSKA (reference sequence). V was clipped by 6 bases and J by 5 bases; unmatched bases: 10. This CDR3 contains 14 residues.

V is TRBV5-1 and J is TRBJ2-1; 10 bases fit TRBD2. The germline gives CDR1 SGHRS, CDR2 YFSETQ. The length of the CDR3 is 16 residues. V trimming: 0 bases; J trimming: 4 bases; junction bases outside the gene matches: 4. CDR3 amino acids: CASSLDLAGVYNEQFF. The CDR3 coding sequence is TGCGCCAGCAGCTTGGATCTAGCGGGGGTTTACAATGAGCAGTTCTTC.

This clonotype appeared a few times. The chain is built from TRBV5-4 and TRBJ1-1; D is unclear. CDR1 is SGHNT and CDR2 is YYREEE in the germline V gene (reference sequence). V lost 0 bases, J lost 10 bases, and 22 bases lay in between. The CDR3 runs to 16 residues. CDR3 region: CASSLDGARGTLGAFF. The CDR3 DNA is TGTGCCAGCAGCTTGGACGGTGCCCGGGGTACCCTTGGAGCTTTCTTT.

The chain carries TRBV19 and TRBJ1-1; TRBD1 is a possible D gene (5 bases). V lost 5 bases and J 6 bases, leaving 16 bases between the germline ends. Germline lookup yields CDR1 LNHDA and CDR2 SQIVND (reference sequence). The CDR3 runs to 14 residues. CDR3 sequence: CASSEVGVGPEAFF. CDR3 in DNA: TGTGCCAGTAGTGAAGTAGGGGTCGGACCTGAAGCTTTCTTT.

This rearrangement joins TRBV9 to TRBJ2-7; TRBD2 matches at 12 bases. CDR3 length: 16 residues. The V gene end was trimmed by 0 bases and the J gene end by 3 bases; junction bases not matched to a gene: 4. CDR1 SGDLS and CDR2 YYNGEE come from the germline V gene. The DNA for the CDR3 is TGTGCCAGCAGCGTAGCCCCGACTAGCGGGAGCTACGAGCAGTACTTC. Protein: CASSVAPTSGSYEQYF. Full variable domain (remainder filled in from reference TRBV9 and TRBJ2-7): DSGVTQTPKHLITATGQRVTLRCSPRSGDLSVYWYQQSLDQGLQFLIQYYNGEERAKGNILERFSAQQFPDLHSELNLSSLELGDSALYFCASSVAPTSGSYEQYFGPGTRLTVT.

In this sample, this clonotype turned up a few times. This chain joins TRBV18 and TRBJ2-5; 12 nucleotides line up with TRBD2. Germline V lookup: CDR1 KGHSH, CDR2 LQKENI. The CDR3 runs to 17 residues. The V and J ends lost 0 bases and 1 base, in that order; junction bases with no gene match: 3. CDR3 amino acids: CASSPPEGLAGQETQYF. For the CDR3, the DNA is TGTGCCAGCTCACCACCGGAGGGACTAGCGGGCCAAGAGACCCAGTACTTC.

The sample holds many counts of this clonotype. The chain is built from TRBV2 and TRBJ2-2, with D perhaps matching TRBD2 (6 bases). The germline V gene encodes CDR1 SNHLY and CDR2 FYNNEI. The CDR3 is made up of 16 amino acids. The V gene lost 1 base and the J gene lost 1 base, with 10 bases spanning the gap. CDR3: CASSEVGRENTGELFF. The CDR3 DNA sequence: TGTGCCAGCAGTGAAGTCGGGCGGGAGAACACCGGGGAGCTGTTTTTT.

J is TRBJ2-6 and V is TRBV6-1, with a possible D match to TRBD1 (6 bases). V lost 5 bases and J lost 0, with 14 bases in between. The CDR3 is 17 amino acids. Germline values: CDR1 MNHNS, CDR2 SASEGT. Here the CDR3 reads CASSRTDKSSGANVLTF. For the CDR3, the DNA is TGTGCCAGCAGTCGGACAGATAAGAGCTCTGGGGCCAACGTCCTGACTTTC.

This chain uses TRBV5-5 with TRBJ2-7, with 7 bases fitting TRBD1. Trimming removed 6 bases from V and 1 base from J; junction bases left unmatched: 7. Germline CDR1 is SGHKS and CDR2 is YYEKEE (reference sequence). The CDR3 loop spans 14 amino acids. The CDR3 loop reads CASTPGDSSYEQYF. CDR3 nucleotides: TGTGCCAGCACGCCCGGGGACAGTTCCTACGAGCAGTACTTC.

Details on this clonotype: The junction does not match germline at one end; this may be a read error. The genes are TRBV7-2 and TRBJ1-3; D is ambiguous. CDR1 and CDR2 from the germline V gene are SGHTA and FQGNSA. CDR3 length equals 14 residues. CDR3 nucleotide sequence: TGTGCCAGCAGCAGAGACACGGTTGGAAGCACCATATATTTT. Translation gives CASSRDTVGSTIYF. Together with reference TRBV7-2 and TRBJ1-3, the CDR3 gives the full variable domain: GAGVSQSPSNKVTEKGKDVELRCDPISGHTALYWYRQSLGQGLEFLIYFQGNSAPDKSGLPSDRFSAERTGGSVSTLTIQRTQQEDSAVYLCASSRDTVGSTIYFGEGSWLTVV.

The V call is TRBV5-1, the J call TRBJ2-5, with 14 bases matching TRBD2. Trimming at V came to 4 bases and at J to 5 bases, leaving 7 bases not matched to a gene. Germline CDR1 reads SGHRS; CDR2 reads YFSETQ. The CDR3 covers 16 residues. This CDR3 reads CASSQRGTSGSETQYF. As DNA, the CDR3 is TGCGCCAGCAGCCAGAGAGGGACTAGCGGGAGTGAGACCCAGTACTTC.

About this clonotype: A read error is possible here, since a much larger clone lies one base away. V and J are TRBV12-3 or TRBV12-4 and TRBJ2-7, with TRBD1 as a possible D gene (7 bases). The CDR3 has 13 amino acids. The CDR3 here is CASGLEGAVEQYF. As DNA, the CDR3 is TGTGCCAGCGGTTTGGAGGGGGCGGTCGAGCAGTACTTC.

V gene TRBV28 combines with J gene TRBJ1-6, with D possibly TRBD1 on 5 matching bases. There are 15 residues in the CDR3. The V end lost 5 bases, the J end lost 9 bases, and 17 bases lay between the germline ends. The germline V gene has CDR1 MDHEN and CDR2 SYDVKM. The CDR3 loop reads CASSPQGLGSSPLHF. The CDR3 nucleotides read TGTGCCAGCAGTCCCCAGGGCCTAGGAAGTTCACCCCTCCACTTT. The full variable domain, with the rest looked up from reference TRBV28 and TRBJ1-6, is DVKVTQSSRYLVKRTGEKVFLECVQDMDHENMFWYRQDPGLGLRLIYFSYDVKMKEKGDIPEGYSVSREKKERFSLILESASTNQTSMYLCASSPQGLGSSPLHFGNGTRLTVT.

The table lists this clonotype with many counts. V gene TRBV2 combines with J gene TRBJ2-7; 10 bases are a match to TRBD2. Trimming removed 6 bases from V and 2 bases from J; junction bases left unmatched: 7. The CDR3 spans 15 residues. Germline V gives CDR1 SNHLY, CDR2 FYNNEI. The CDR3 DNA follows: TGTGCCAGCAGCGATACTAGCGGGATGGCCTACGAGCAGTACTTC. It translates to CASSDTSGMAYEQYF.

This clonotype was counted at least ten times. The genes are TRBV28 and TRBJ1-6; 8 nucleotides match TRBD1. Germline V CDR1 and CDR2: MDHEN, SYDVKM. This CDR3 is built from 17 residues. Trimming removed 5 bases from V and 3 bases from J; junction bases left unmatched: 9. CDR3 region: CASSPRTGQRYNSPLHF. CDR3 coding DNA: TGTGCCAGCAGTCCCCGGACAGGGCAGCGCTATAATTCACCCCTCCACTTT.

This clonotype was counted only a few times. The rearrangement links TRBV27 to TRBJ2-7, with 8 bases that match TRBD2. CDR3 length: 16 residues. Germline V gene sequence: CDR1 MNHEY, CDR2 SMNVEV (reference sequence). V dropped 5 bases and J dropped 3; count of bases not matched to a gene: 12. The chain's CDR3 is CASSLTGTSDYYEQYF. In DNA form, the CDR3 reads TGTGCCAGCAGTCTGACCGGGACTAGTGATTACTACGAGCAGTACTTC.

Ten or more counts support this clonotype. The V and J genes are TRBV12-3 or TRBV12-4 and TRBJ2-7; 9 bases fit TRBD2. The CDR3 has 14 amino acids. V was pared by 5 bases and J by 4 bases, with 6 bases of the junction left unmatched. The CDR3 spells CASSPAGGGYEQYF. The CDR3 coding sequence is TGTGCCAGCAGTCCAGCGGGGGGCGGGTACGAGCAGTACTTC.

V and J are TRBV9 and TRBJ2-3; the match to TRBD2 covers 11 bases. The CDR3 extends over 16 amino acids. Germline lookup yields CDR1 SGDLS and CDR2 YYNGEE. Unmatched junction bases numbered 5, after V lost 4 bases and J lost 1 base. The CDR3 is CASSFRLAGRTDTQYF. The CDR3 nucleotides read TGTGCCAGCAGCTTTCGACTAGCGGGACGCACAGATACGCAGTATTTT.

This clonotype was recorded at least ten times. The chain is built from TRBV3-1 and TRBJ1-3; 7 bases are shared with TRBD1. This CDR3 contains 15 residues. Trimming at V came to 7 bases and at J to 2 bases, leaving 8 bases not matched to a gene. CDR1 LGHDT and CDR2 YNNKEL come from the germline V gene (reference sequence). CDR3 residues: CASNQGDSAGNTIYF. Here the CDR3 DNA reads TGTGCCAGCAACCAGGGGGACAGCGCTGGAAACACCATATATTTT.

The V and J genes are TRBV12-3 or TRBV12-4 and TRBJ2-5; TRBD1 aligns across 9 bases. CDR3 length: 15 amino acids. Germline trimming cut 6 bases from V and 4 bases from J; bases unmatched to any gene: 9. The CDR3 DNA is TGTGCCAGCAGCAAAACAGGGGGCGCGGGAGAGACCCAGTACTTC. Amino acids: CASSKTGGAGETQYF.